Listed here is a single TCR beta chain. Its specificity is unknown. The repertoire was sequenced with immunoSEQ multiplex PCR; TCRdb's copy has only in-frame clones and lacks some. The sample lists some 100,000 clones, around 87% occurring once. The sample originates from a study of T cell responses to AZD1222 COVID-19 vaccine. For the study at large: Pooled together were second doses at about 4 or about 12 weeks.

Findings of the study overall: An increase in Spike-specific TCR breadth and depth was observed after two AZD1222 doses. The reported proportion of spike-specific TCRs targeting unmutated variant regions was nearly half. Repertoires in all cases were sampled only once the peak T cell response had passed.

This TCR came from an adult in good health. The input for sequencing was peripheral blood, taken on day 0 of AZD1222 vaccination.

CDR3 DNA: TGTGCCAGCTCACCGTCGCAGGGAGATCAGCCCCAGCATTTT. Its protein product is CASSPSQGDQPQHF. The genes are TRBV18 and TRBJ1-5; perhaps TRBD1 as D (5 bases). V gave up 3 bases and J gave up 5 bases, with 11 bases separating them. The CDR3 covers 14 residues. Germline loops: CDR1 KGHSH, CDR2 LQKENI.